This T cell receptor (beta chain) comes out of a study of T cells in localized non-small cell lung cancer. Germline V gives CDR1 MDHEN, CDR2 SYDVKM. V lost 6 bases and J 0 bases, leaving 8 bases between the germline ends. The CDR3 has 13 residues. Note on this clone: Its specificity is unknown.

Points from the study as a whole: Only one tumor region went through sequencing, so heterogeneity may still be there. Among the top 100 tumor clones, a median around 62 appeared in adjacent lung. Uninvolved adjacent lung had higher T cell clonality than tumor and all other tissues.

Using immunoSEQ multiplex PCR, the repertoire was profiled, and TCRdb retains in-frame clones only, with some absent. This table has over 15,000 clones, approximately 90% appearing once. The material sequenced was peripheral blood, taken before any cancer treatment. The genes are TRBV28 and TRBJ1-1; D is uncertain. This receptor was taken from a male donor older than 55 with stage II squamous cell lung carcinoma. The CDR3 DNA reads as TGTGCCAGCAGATCCGGGATGAACACTGAAGCTTTCTTT. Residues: CASRSGMNTEAFF.